This T cell receptor (beta chain) was documented in a study of blood T cells in healthy people across ages (dated by TCRdb to the mid-2010s). Background for the entire study: In model experiments, template switching captured about one uniquely barcoded TCR beta cDNA molecule for every two T cells. Donors were grouped into four age groups: young (average 16 years), middle-aged (roughly 38), aged (62) and long-lived (about 89). The study measured age-related changes in TCR beta repertoire diversity using deep sequencing normalized with unique cDNA molecular identifiers. For two donors (one aged 18 to 29 and one aged 80 or older), the study analyzed two additional independent replicas of 1 million unique cDNA reads from the same blood draw. Findings and caveats that apply to the study as a whole: Compared with the aged group, more naive CD4+ T cells, fewer expanded clones and increased TCR diversity were shown by the long-lived group, suggesting age selection. Because profiling used bulk unsorted PBMCs, naive and antigen-experienced compartments could not be compared conclusively. Because donor CMV infection status was unknown, age-related changes in expanded clonotypes were potentially confounded. Total diversity estimates from one million sequenced T cells were considered lower bounds and underestimates. A strong correlation was found between observed TCR beta diversity and the percentage of naive T cells measured by flow cytometry. Observed TCR beta diversity per million T cells fell roughly linearly with age, and a significant reduction was already apparent by age around 39.

Library creation used 5' RACE. Sequencer: Illumina HiSeq 2500. A second roughly 6 to 11 cycle PCR used a sample-barcoded 5' primer and a J-beta primer mix. A template-switch 5' adaptor carrying 12 random nucleotides introduced a unique molecular identifier onto each TCR beta cDNA molecule. At least 3 million CDR3-containing paired-end reads were obtained from each sample. All of the RNA was converted into first-strand cDNA using the Mint cDNA synthesis kit, with a TRBC-specific oligonucleotide serving as the primer. After uracil-DNA glycosylase treatment, a first 18-cycle PCR used universal primers M1SS and BC2_uni_R on all cDNA. Per the original workflow: For normalization, 1 million high-quality reads, each with a distinct molecular identifier, were randomly selected from each sample. Instead of being binned into consensus sequences, reads with shared molecular identifiers were discarded. MiTCR, with a Q25 quality threshold and the strictest error-elimination algorithm, was used for CDR3 identification, clonotype clustering and error correction. A nonparametric unseen species model with Euler transformation was used to estimate a lower bound on total TCR beta diversity. In TCRdb, the public reads were trimmed at Q25 with fastp and aligned with MiXCR, with productive beta chains retained. Entries that share a CDR3 protein sequence are merged under the most common genes and DNA. These V and J calls derive from TCRdb rather than the authors' analysis. The sample contains 800,000 or so distinct CDR3 sequences, just under 25% of them found a single time. The top ten clones comprise under 4.5% of the sample.

Inclusive of the bounding cysteine and phenylalanine, the CDR3 is 12 residues long. Only CDR3 DNA remains: 36 bases, in frame from the first base. CDR1 and CDR2 are drawn from the germline V gene: SQVTM, ANQGSEA. Systemically healthy Caucasian individuals from Russia, around 38 in total and aged roughly 6 to 95 years, were included as donors. Each donor gave ten milliliters of peripheral blood, drawn into EDTA-treated Vacutainer tubes. PBMCs were isolated by Ficoll-Paque density-gradient centrifugation, with at least 6 million obtained per sample. Total RNA, at least 6 micrograms per sample, was extracted from PBMCs with Trizol reagent. For every donor, flow cytometry on a PBMC aliquot measured the percentage of naive CD45RAhigh/CD27high T cells. Turning to this clonotype: The specificity of this receptor is unknown. Qualities for individual bases were not recorded, and no much larger clone is one base off.

These data were also filed under a second study, of T cells of mothers and their children. As that second study puts it: Nine systemically healthy Caucasian individuals, comprising three mothers and their six children, were included as donors. cDNA synthesis consumed the entire amount of extracted RNA, loaded at approximately 1.5 ug RNA in each 15 ul reaction. In the second PCR, the M1S primer introduced both the sample barcodes and 2-4 random nucleotides. Each mother yielded over 8.5 million TCR beta CDR3 reads and each child roughly 3.1 million reads. Thymic selection similarly shapes TCR recombination output in related and unrelated pairs, with minor effect from inherited differences. Related mother-child pairs always showed normalized repertoire overlap that was slightly higher than in unrelated mother-child pairs, though the difference was never significant. With a sensitivity of around 97 clones per million clonotypes, no persistent microchimeric T cell clones were detected. Deep NGS was used in the study to compare the TCR beta repertoires of mothers and children and to look for features that separate related mother-child pairs from unrelated individuals. On average, the children were roughly 10 +/- 4 years old, while the mothers were about 40 +/- 4 years old. After adapter ligation was performed with NEBNext reagents, the libraries were sequenced on an Illumina HiSeq 2000 with 100+100 nt paired-end reads. To prevent cross-contamination, the mother and child libraries were prepared a month apart and were sequenced in separate runs. For each donor, between about 500,000 and 2,200,000 distinct TCR beta clonotypes were identified. Naive TCR beta clonotypes were estimated from low-frequency clonotypes matched to each donor's FACS-determined naive share, without sorting.

The chain is encoded by TRBV29-1 joined to TRBJ2-5; the D gene assignment is ambiguous. The J call may be in error: the DNA end matches TRBJ2-1 better. This TCR was recovered from a boy under 18 in good health. Sequenced: blood. The DNA sequence is as follows: TGCAGCGTCCTAGGGTCCTACAATGAGCAGTTCTTC. This gives the protein CSVLGSYNEQFF.